Below are 27 T cell receptor beta chains sequenced from a single sample in a study of pediatric ulcerative colitis (dated by TCRdb to between 2018 and 2021). Libraries were made using the immunoSEQ multiplex PCR assay. TCRdb took this table from immuneACCESS and kept in-frame rearrangements with V and J called. Such tables lack part of the clones; where checked against another copy, unresolved V genes explain under half of the gap, and the rest is unexplained. The sample profile shows 50,000 to 65,000 clones; about 90% of them were found once. Of the sample, around 3.5% is held by the ten largest clones. The sequencing input was blood. All receptors come from a boy younger than 18 with severe ulcerative colitis.

This chain links TRBV27 with TRBJ1-4; the match to TRBD1 covers 9 bases. Germline values: CDR1 MNHEY, CDR2 SMNVEV (reference sequence). V lost 7 bases to trimming and J lost 7 bases; unmatched junction nucleotides: 19. The CDR3 has 18 amino acids. The chain's CDR3 is CASTGGGTGRRLGEKLFF. Written as DNA, the CDR3 is TGTGCCAGCACCGGCGGTGGGACAGGGCGTAGGTTGGGTGAAAAACTGTTTTTT.

This chain joins TRBV6-5 and TRBJ2-6, with D uncertain. V lost 4 bases to trimming and J lost 2 bases, with 12 bases between them. The CDR3 totals 16 residues. In germline, CDR1 is MNHEY, CDR2 SVGAGI. The chain's CDR3 is CASSSAPSAGANVLTF. CDR3 DNA sequence: TGTGCCAGCAGTTCTGCACCGTCGGCTGGGGCCAACGTCCTGACTTTC.

The chain carries TRBV25-1 and TRBJ2-1; 9 bases are shared with TRBD1. CDR3 length equals 13 residues. J lost 6 bases, V lost 9 bases, and 6 bases had no gene match. The germline V gene encodes CDR1 MGHDK and CDR2 SYGVNS. CDR3 nucleotides: TGTGCCAGTAGACAGGGGGGATCCAATGAGCAGTTCTTC. This encodes CASRQGGSNEQFF.

The chain employs TRBV27 and TRBJ2-3; 9 nucleotides line up with TRBD2. CDR1 and CDR2 (germline): MNHEY, SMNVEV (reference sequence). V was pared by 4 bases and J by 2 bases, with 7 bases of the junction left unmatched. This CDR3 has 16 residues. CDR3 residues: CASSSYSGRYTDTQYF. CDR3 DNA sequence: TGTGCCAGCAGTTCCTATAGCGGGAGATACACAGATACGCAGTATTTT.

The chain couples TRBV6-4 to TRBJ2-1; the D is unclear. V lost 3 bases and J lost 1, with 4 bases in between. In germline, CDR1 is MRHNA, CDR2 SNTAGT. The CDR3 has 13 residues. The DNA for the CDR3 is TGTGCCAGCAGTGAAGGGTCCTACAATGAGCAGTTCTTC. It translates to CASSEGSYNEQFF.

V and J are TRBV2 and TRBJ2-7, with D uncertain. CDR3 length: 13 amino acids. The germline V and J ends were trimmed by 8 bases and 0 bases, with 11 bases remaining between them. Germline CDR1 SNHLY, CDR2 FYNNEI. CDR3 protein: CASGTQSSYEQYF. The CDR3 nucleotides read TGTGCCAGCGGCACTCAAAGCTCCTACGAGCAGTACTTC.

The chain employs TRBV28 and TRBJ1-2; D unresolved. CDR3 length equals 15 residues. CDR1 MDHEN and CDR2 SYDVKM come from the germline V gene. V was shortened by 2 bases and J by 5 bases, with 15 bases between the two germline ends. CDR3 amino acids: CASSLSGPGQYGYTF. In nucleotides, the CDR3 is TGTGCCAGCAGTTTAAGCGGTCCCGGGCAGTATGGCTACACCTTC.

The chain has TRBV27 and TRBJ1-5; no clear D. The V gene's germline CDR1 is MNHEY and CDR2 SMNVEV (reference sequence). The V and J ends lost 6 bases and 2 bases respectively, with 8 bases between them. CDR3 length equals 13 residues. Written as DNA, the CDR3 is TGTGCCAGCAGGAGGACCGGCAATCAGCCCCAGCATTTT. It yields the protein CASRRTGNQPQHF.

The V gene is TRBV25-1, the J gene TRBJ1-1; D is undetermined. The length of the CDR3 is 11 residues. Germline CDR1 is MGHDK and CDR2 is SYGVNS. Between the trimmed V and J ends, which lost 5 bases and 1 base, there was a span of 2 bases. The CDR3 region is CASSRNTEAFF. DNA of the CDR3: TGTGCCAGCAGTCGGAACACTGAAGCTTTCTTT.

This chain uses TRBV19 with TRBJ1-3; D gene uncertain. The CDR3 consists of 15 residues. Trimming shortened V by 7 bases and J by 5 bases, and 18 bases separated the two germline ends. CDR1 is LNHDA, CDR2 SQIVND, per germline (reference sequence). The CDR3 DNA is TGTGCCAGTACCCTTCCTCGGCAGAACAGAAACACCATATATTTT. Amino acids: CASTLPRQNRNTIYF. The full variable domain, rest sourced from reference TRBV19 and TRBJ1-3, is DGGITQSPKYLFRKEGQNVTLSCEQNLNHDAMYWYRQDPGQGLRLIYYSQIVNDFQKGDIAEGYSVSREKKESFPLTVTSAQKNPTAFYLCASTLPRQNRNTIYFGEGSWLTVV.

J is TRBJ1-1 and V is TRBV5-4, with 8 bases identical to TRBD1. Trimming removed 0 bases from V and 11 bases from J; junction bases left unmatched: 9. CDR3 size: 14 residues. Looked up from germline, CDR1 is SGHNT and CDR2 is YYREEE (reference sequence). The CDR3 sequence: CASSLGTDRAAAFF. In nucleotides, the CDR3 is TGTGCCAGCAGCTTGGGGACGGACAGGGCGGCCGCTTTCTTT.

This clone was detected only once. The chain links TRBV27 to TRBJ2-3, with a tentative D call TRBD1 (6 bases). The V end was cut by 0 bases, the J end by 6 bases, with 13 bases between. The CDR3 consists of 15 residues. Germline assignment: CDR1 MNHEY and CDR2 SMNVEV (reference sequence). In DNA form, the CDR3 reads TGTGCCAGCAGTTTATCGGGGGCAGGATTCGATACGCAGTATTTT. Amino acids: CASSLSGAGFDTQYF.

V and J are TRBV6-1 and TRBJ1-5, with D unclear. CDR1 is MNHNS, CDR2 SASEGT, per germline. V was trimmed by 9 bases and J by 0 bases, leaving 12 bases between them. This CDR3 is 14 amino acids long. The CDR3 bases are TGTGCCAGTGACCCGGGCCTTAGCAATCAGCCCCAGCATTTT. Protein sequence: CASDPGLSNQPQHF.

J is TRBJ2-3 and V is TRBV29-1; unclear D gene. The CDR3 has 15 residues. Germline-derived CDR1 and CDR2 are SQVTM and ANQGSEA. V was pared by 6 bases and J by 0 bases, with 16 bases between. CDR3 in amino acids: CSVLGGVTSTDTQYF. The CDR3 DNA follows: TGCAGCGTGTTGGGCGGCGTAACAAGCACAGATACGCAGTATTTT.

This clone was counted once. The chain combines TRBV29-1 with TRBJ2-7; TRBD1 agrees at 7 bases. The germline V gene has CDR1 SQVTM and CDR2 ANQGSEA. Trimming cost V 8 bases and J 5 bases; bases outside gene matches: 18. This CDR3 comprises 15 residues. The CDR3 reads CSFRQGLAARDEQYF. As DNA, the CDR3 is TGCAGCTTTAGACAGGGCCTTGCCGCCAGAGACGAGCAGTACTTC.

The chain uses TRBV30 and TRBJ2-7; D remains ambiguous. The CDR3 length is 12 residues. The V gene lost 0 bases and the J gene lost 2 bases, with 5 bases spanning the gap. Germline CDR1 reads GTSNPN; CDR2 reads SVGIG (reference sequence). CDR3 sequence reads: CAWSVGTYEQYF. For the CDR3, the DNA is TGTGCCTGGAGTGTAGGGACCTACGAGCAGTACTTC.

This rearrangement joins TRBV13 to TRBJ2-7; 8 nucleotides align to TRBD1. Germline loops: CDR1 PRHDT, CDR2 FYEKMQ (reference sequence). The ends lost 4 bases at V and 12 bases at J; junction bases unmatched: 14. This CDR3 spans 14 amino acids. The CDR3 DNA follows: TGTGCCAGCAGCTACCCCCCAGGGGGCGCTGACGCGTACTTC. Translated, it gives CASSYPPGGADAYF.

This chain connects TRBV7-9 to TRBJ2-7; 9 bases map to TRBD2. The ends lost 1 base at V and 0 bases at J; junction bases unmatched: 7. Germline CDR1 and CDR2: SEHNR and FQNEAQ (reference sequence). This CDR3 is built from 17 residues. This chain's CDR3 is CASSLDFSGSDSYEQYF. The CDR3 DNA follows: TGTGCCAGCAGCTTAGATTTTAGCGGGAGCGACTCCTACGAGCAGTACTTC.

This clone came up once. CDR3 sequence reads: CASSEGALNTEAFF. CDR3 sequence (DNA): TGTGCCAGCAGCGAGGGGGCGTTAAACACTGAAGCTTTCTTT. V usage is TRBV9 and J usage is TRBJ1-1; 7 bases fit TRBD1. CDR3 size: 14 residues. The germline gives CDR1 SGDLS, CDR2 YYNGEE. V was pared by 3 bases and J by 2 bases, with 4 bases of the junction left unmatched.

The chain employs TRBV6-5 and TRBJ2-1, with TRBD1 as a possible D gene (6 bases). Germline V lookup: CDR1 MNHEY, CDR2 SVGAGI. Trimming took 6 bases from V and 14 from J, leaving 17 bases between them. This CDR3 has 12 amino acids. In DNA form, the CDR3 reads TGTGCCAGCAGGGGGAGTGGGGGCCGGGAGTTCTTC. Its translation: CASRGSGGREFF.

J is TRBJ2-1 and V is TRBV18; 12 nucleotides agree with TRBD2. Germline V CDR1 and CDR2: KGHSH, LQKENI. Trimming cost V 3 bases and J 7 bases; bases outside gene matches: 13. CDR3 length: 18 residues. CDR3 nucleotide sequence: TGTGCCAGCTCACCGACGTGGACCGGGACTAGCGGGCCTAATGAGCAGTTCTTC. It specifies CASSPTWTGTSGPNEQFF.

The chain links TRBV6-6 to TRBJ2-1; TRBD2 matches at 10 bases. V was clipped by 8 bases and J by 8 bases; unmatched bases: 15. This CDR3 has 16 residues. Germline CDR1 is MNHNY and CDR2 is SVGAGI (reference sequence). The chain's CDR3 is CASAGSPLAGEDEQFF. The DNA of the CDR3 is TGTGCCAGCGCCGGCTCCCCCCTAGCGGGAGAAGATGAGCAGTTCTTC.

The chain is built from TRBV6-1 and TRBJ2-7; D uncertain. Germline loops: CDR1 MNHNS, CDR2 SASEGT. The CDR3 covers 14 residues. Trimming stripped 0 bases from V and 3 bases from J, with 9 bases between. CDR3 DNA sequence: TGTGCCAGCAGTGAAGCGTACAGTTTCTACGAGCAGTACTTC. It encodes CASSEAYSFYEQYF.

V usage is TRBV25-1 and J usage is TRBJ2-7; the match to TRBD2 covers 12 bases. After removal of 4 bases from V and 6 bases from J, the junction contained 7 bases not matched to a gene. Germline loops: CDR1 MGHDK, CDR2 SYGVNS. The CDR3 runs to 15 residues. Here the CDR3 reads CASSAQTSGSGEQYF. CDR3 nucleotide sequence: TGTGCCAGCAGTGCCCAGACTAGCGGGAGTGGCGAGCAGTACTTC.

This clone appeared a single time. This chain connects TRBV27 to TRBJ2-5, with TRBD2 identical over 7 bases. Germline lookup yields CDR1 MNHEY and CDR2 SMNVEV (reference sequence). J gave up 4 bases and V 3 bases, and 5 bases lay outside the gene matches. This CDR3 is 14 amino acids long. This CDR3 is CASSFGPSGETQYF. The CDR3, as DNA: TGTGCCAGCAGTTTTGGGCCTAGCGGAGAGACCCAGTACTTC.

This clone came up once. The chain has TRBV28 and TRBJ2-4; D may correspond to TRBD1 or TRBD2 (5 bases each). CDR1 and CDR2 (germline): MDHEN, SYDVKM. V shed 4 bases and J shed 7 bases, with 14 bases lying between them. The CDR3 loop spans 14 amino acids. The CDR3 here is CASSWGLFGNIQYF. CDR3 sequence (DNA): TGTGCCAGCAGTTGGGGGTTGTTTGGGAACATTCAGTACTTC.

J is TRBJ2-1 and V is TRBV7-8; no clear D. CDR3 length: 14 residues. CDR1 SGHVS and CDR2 FQNEAQ come from the germline V gene. Trimming took off 3 bases at V and 8 bases at J, with 14 bases between the two ends. The CDR3 spells CASSFGTLGDEQFF. The CDR3 DNA reads TGTGCCAGCAGCTTTGGTACCCTGGGCGATGAGCAGTTCTTC.